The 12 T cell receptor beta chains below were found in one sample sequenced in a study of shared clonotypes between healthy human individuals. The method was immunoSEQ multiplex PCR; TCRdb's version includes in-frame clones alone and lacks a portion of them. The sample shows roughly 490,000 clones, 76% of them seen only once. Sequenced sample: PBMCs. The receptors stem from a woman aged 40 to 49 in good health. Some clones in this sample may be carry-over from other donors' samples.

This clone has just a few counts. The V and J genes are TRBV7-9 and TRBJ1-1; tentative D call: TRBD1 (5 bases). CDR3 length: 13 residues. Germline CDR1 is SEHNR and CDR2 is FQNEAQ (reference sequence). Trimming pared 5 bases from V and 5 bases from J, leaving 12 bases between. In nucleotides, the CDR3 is TGTGCCAGCAGCGAAACCGGGGGGACTGAAGCTTTCTTT. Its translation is CASSETGGTEAFF.

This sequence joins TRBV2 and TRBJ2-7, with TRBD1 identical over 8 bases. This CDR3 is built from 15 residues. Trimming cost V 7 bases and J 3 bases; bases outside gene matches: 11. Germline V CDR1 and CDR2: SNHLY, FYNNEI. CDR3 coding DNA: TGTGCCAGCAAGCCACGACAGGGGACTGGCTACGAGCAGTACTTC. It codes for CASKPRQGTGYEQYF.

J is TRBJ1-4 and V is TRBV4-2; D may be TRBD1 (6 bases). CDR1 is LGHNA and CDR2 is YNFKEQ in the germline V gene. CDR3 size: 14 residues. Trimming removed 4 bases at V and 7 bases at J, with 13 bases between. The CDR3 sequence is CASSLNRDFEKLFF. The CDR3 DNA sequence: TGTGCCAGCAGCCTTAACAGGGACTTTGAAAAACTGTTTTTT.

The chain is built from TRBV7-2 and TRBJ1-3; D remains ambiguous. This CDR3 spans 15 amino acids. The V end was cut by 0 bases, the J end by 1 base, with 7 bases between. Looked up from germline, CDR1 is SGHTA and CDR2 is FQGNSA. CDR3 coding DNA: TGTGCCAGCAGCTTAGCGGCGGTTTCTGGAAACACCATATATTTT. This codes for CASSLAAVSGNTIYF.

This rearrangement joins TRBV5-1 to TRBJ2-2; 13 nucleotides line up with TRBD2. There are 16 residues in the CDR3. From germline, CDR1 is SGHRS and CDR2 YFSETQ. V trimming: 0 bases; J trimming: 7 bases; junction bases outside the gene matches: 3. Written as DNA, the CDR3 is TGCGCCAGCAGCTTGGGGACTAGCGGGAGTGGCGGGGAGCTGTTTTTT. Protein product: CASSLGTSGSGGELFF.

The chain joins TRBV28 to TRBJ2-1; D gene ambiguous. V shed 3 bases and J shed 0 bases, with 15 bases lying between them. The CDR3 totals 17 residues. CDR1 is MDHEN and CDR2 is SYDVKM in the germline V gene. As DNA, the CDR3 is TGTGCCAGCAGTTTGGCTAGTCCCTATAGCTCCTACAATGAGCAGTTCTTC. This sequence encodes CASSLASPYSSYNEQFF.

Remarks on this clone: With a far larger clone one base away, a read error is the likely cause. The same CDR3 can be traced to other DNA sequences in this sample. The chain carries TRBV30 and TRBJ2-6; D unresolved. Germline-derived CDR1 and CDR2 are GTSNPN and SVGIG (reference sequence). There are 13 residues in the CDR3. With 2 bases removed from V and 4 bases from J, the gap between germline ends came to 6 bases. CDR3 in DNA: TGTGCCTGGAGTTTTGGCGGGGCCAACGTCCTGACTTTC. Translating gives CAWSFGGANVLTF.

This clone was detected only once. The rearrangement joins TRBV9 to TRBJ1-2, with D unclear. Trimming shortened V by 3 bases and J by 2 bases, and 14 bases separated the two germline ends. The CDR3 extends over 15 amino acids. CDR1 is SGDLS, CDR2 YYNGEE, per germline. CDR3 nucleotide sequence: TGTGCCAGCAGCGCCAGCGGTGGGGTAAACTATGGCTACACCTTC. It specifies CASSASGGVNYGYTF.

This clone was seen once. CDR3 sequence (DNA): TGTGCCAGCCCCGCGGGGGATACGCAGTATTTT. Residues: CASPAGDTQYF. This chain uses TRBV7-9 with TRBJ2-3; tentatively, D is TRBD2 (6 bases). The V gene's germline CDR1 is SEHNR and CDR2 FQNEAQ (reference sequence). V was clipped by 8 bases and J by 6 bases, with 9 bases between them. This CDR3 region has 11 residues.

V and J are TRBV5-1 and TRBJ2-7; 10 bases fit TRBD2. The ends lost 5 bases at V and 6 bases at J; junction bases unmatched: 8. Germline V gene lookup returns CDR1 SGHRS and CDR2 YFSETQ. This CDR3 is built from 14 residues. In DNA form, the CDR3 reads TGCGCCAGCAGTGTTAGACTAGCGGGTTCCGAGCAGTACTTC. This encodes CASSVRLAGSEQYF.

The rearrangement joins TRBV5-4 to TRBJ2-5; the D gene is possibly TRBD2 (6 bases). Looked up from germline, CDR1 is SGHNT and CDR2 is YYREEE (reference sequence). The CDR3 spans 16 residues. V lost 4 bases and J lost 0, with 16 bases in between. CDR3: CASSHGASEYQETQYF. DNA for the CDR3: TGTGCCAGCAGCCACGGGGCTAGCGAATACCAAGAGACCCAGTACTTC.

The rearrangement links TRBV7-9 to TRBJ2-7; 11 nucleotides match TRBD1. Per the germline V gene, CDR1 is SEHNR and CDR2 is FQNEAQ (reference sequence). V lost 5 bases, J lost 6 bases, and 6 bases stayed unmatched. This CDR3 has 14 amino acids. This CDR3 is CASSPGQGAGEQYF. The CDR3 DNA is TGTGCCAGCAGCCCCGGACAGGGGGCCGGCGAGCAGTACTTC. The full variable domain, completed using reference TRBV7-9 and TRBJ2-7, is DTGVSQNPRHKITKRGQNVTFRCDPISEHNRLYWYRQTLGQGPEFLTYFQNEAQLEKSRLLSDRFSAERPKGSFSTLEIQRTEQGDSAMYLCASSPGQGAGEQYFGPGTRLTVT.